Included here is one T cell receptor beta chain sequence, with context. As yet, its antigen is unknown. This sample was included in a study of cytomegalovirus exposure and HLA in healthy donors. Study-level points and caveats: Among TCR beta chains of equal frequency, HLA-associated ones were more clonally expanded in a later analysis. Sequencing depth roughly uniform across donors was assumed in presence/absence analyses. In an earlier analysis, about 87% or about 30%: the productive usage of most TCR beta V segments.

Healthy bone marrow donors made up the donors. The primer mix had 60 Vbeta and 13 Jbeta primers. Repertoires were generated with immunoSEQ multiplex PCR, while TCRdb's copy carries only in-frame clones and drops some. The sample comprises some 90,000 clones, roughly four fifths of which are singletons, and about 0.5% rests with the top ten. This TCR came from a young man in good health and CMV-seronegative. Sequencing was performed on PBMCs.

The chain's CDR3 is CASTWTDKTAATNEKLFF. CDR3 bases: TGCGCCAGCACGTGGACAGACAAGACCGCTGCAACTAATGAAAAACTGTTTTTT. This chain uses TRBV10-1 with TRBJ1-4, with D possibly matching TRBD1 (6 bases). Germline V gene lookup returns CDR1 WNHNN and CDR2 SYGVQD (reference sequence). The CDR3 is made up of 18 amino acids. The germline V and J ends were trimmed by 7 bases and 0 bases, with 21 bases remaining between them.